One sample yielded the 20 T cell receptor beta chains listed below, sequenced in a study of blood T cells in healthy people across ages (dated by TCRdb to between 2014 and 2017). The library was produced with 5' RACE. TCRdb shows the sequencer as Illumina HiSeq 2500. The second PCR ran for roughly 7 to 11 cycles and used a J-beta primer mix along with a sample-barcoded 5' primer. Using fastp at Q25 and MiXCR, TCRdb reprocessed the public reads and kept productive beta chains. Entries are consolidated by CDR3 protein sequence, retaining the most common genes and DNA. Across this sample there are 650,000 to 800,000 distinct CDR3 sequences, with around 45% seen only once. The ten largest clones take up around 21% of the sample. Sequenced input: blood. Receptor source: a man aged 55 to 70 in good health.

The chain is built from TRBV3-1 and TRBJ2-5; D unclear. Per germline, CDR1 LGHDT and CDR2 YNNKEL (reference sequence). Trimming took 3 bases from V and 5 from J, leaving 13 bases between them. The CDR3 runs to 14 residues. The CDR3, as DNA: TGTGCCAGCAGCCATCCCCGGCGGTCGGAGACCCAGTACTTC. Protein sequence: CASSHPRRSETQYF.

The chain is built from TRBV7-2 and TRBJ2-1, with unresolved D. The germline gives CDR1 SGHTA, CDR2 FQGNSA. Trimming took 2 bases from V and 5 from J, leaving 13 bases between them. The CDR3 totals 15 residues. The CDR3 nucleotides read TGTGCCAGCAGCTTACTCGGGCAGGTCAACAATGAGCAGTTCTTC. Translation gives CASSLLGQVNNEQFF.

V is TRBV30 and J is TRBJ1-2; no definite D call. Germline CDR1 reads GTSNPN; CDR2 reads SVGIG (reference sequence). Trimming cost V 3 bases and J 1 base, with 9 bases left between them. The CDR3 loop spans 13 amino acids. This CDR3 reads CAWSYSFNYGYTF. CDR3 bases: TGTGCCTGGAGCTACAGCTTTAACTATGGCTACACCTTC. Complete variable domain (other parts from reference TRBV30 and TRBJ1-2): SQTIHQWPATLVQPVGSPLSLECTVEGTSNPNLYWYRQAAGRGLQLLFYSVGIGQISSEVPQNLSASRPQDRQFILSSKKLLLSDSGFYLCAWSYSFNYGYTFGSGTRLTVV.

In its sample, this clonotype was seen many times. V and J are TRBV12-3 or TRBV12-4 and TRBJ2-5; TRBD2 aligns across 11 bases. After removal of 3 bases from V and 8 bases from J, the junction contained 8 bases not matched to a gene. The CDR3 consists of 15 residues. CDR3 bases: TGTGCCAGCAGTTTGGGGCTAGCGGGGGGCCAAACCCAGTACTTC. Amino acids: CASSLGLAGGQTQYF.

This clonotype showed up just once. The chain links TRBV28 to TRBJ2-3; tentative D call: TRBD2 (6 bases). Between the trimmed V and J ends, which lost 1 base and 6 bases, there was a span of 14 bases. CDR1 and CDR2 (germline): MDHEN, SYDVKM. The CDR3 consists of 15 residues. This chain's CDR3 is CASSLFSGGLDTQYF. The CDR3 region has the DNA TGTGCCAGCAGTTTATTTTCCGGAGGGCTGGATACGCAGTATTTT.

The chain combines TRBV7-6 with TRBJ2-7; possible D gene TRBD2, 5 bases. V was clipped by 5 bases and J by 3 bases, with 11 bases between them. Germline V gene data show CDR1 as SGHVS and CDR2 as FNYEAQ. The CDR3 sequence is 13 residues long. CDR3 sequence (DNA): TGTGCCAGCAGCCCGGGGAGAAACTACGAGCAGTACTTC. This sequence encodes CASSPGRNYEQYF.

The table lists this clonotype with a few counts. This chain uses TRBV3-1 with TRBJ2-7; TRBD1 might be the D (6 bases). This CDR3 spans 14 amino acids. The V end was cut by 1 base, the J end by 5 bases, with 12 bases between. CDR1 is LGHDT and CDR2 is YNNKEL in the germline V gene (reference sequence). The CDR3 here is CASSQGGLAHEQYF. As DNA, the CDR3 is TGTGCCAGCAGCCAAGGGGGGCTAGCCCACGAGCAGTACTTC.

V is TRBV6-6 and J is TRBJ2-6; D unresolved. The CDR3 consists of 16 residues. The V end lost 6 bases, the J end lost 0 bases, and 12 bases lay between the germline ends. CDR1 is MNHNY and CDR2 is SVGAGI in the germline V gene (reference sequence). CDR3 sequence reads: CASSPDASSGANVLTF. CDR3 coding DNA: TGTGCCAGCAGCCCGGACGCGAGCTCTGGGGCCAACGTCCTGACTTTC.

This clonotype was seen many times. The gene calls are TRBV29-1 and TRBJ2-7; maybe TRBD2 (6 bases). The V gene's germline CDR1 is SQVTM and CDR2 ANQGSEA. The CDR3 length is 15 residues. Trimming took 1 base from V and 3 from J, leaving 16 bases between them. The CDR3 region has the DNA TGCAGCGTTGAAGCCACCCCTCTAGCGCGCTACGAGCAGTACTTC. It specifies CSVEATPLARYEQYF.

J is TRBJ2-4 and V is TRBV6-5; 11 bases are shared with TRBD2. With 1 base clipped from V and 0 bases from J, the junction kept 8 bases outside the gene matches. CDR1 is MNHEY, CDR2 SVGAGI, per germline. This CDR3 region has 19 residues. The CDR3: CASSYLASGGKLAKNIQYF. As DNA, the CDR3 is TGTGCCAGCAGTTACTTGGCTAGCGGGGGGAAACTAGCCAAAAACATTCAGTACTTC.

This clonotype was seen only a few times. The J gene is TRBJ2-7, the V gene TRBV20-1; 7 nucleotides line up with TRBD1. J was trimmed by 12 bases and V by 6 bases; bases with no gene match: 8. The CDR3 covers 10 residues. CDR1 and CDR2 from the germline V gene are DFQATT and SNEGSKA (reference sequence). The DNA of the CDR3 is TGCAGTGCAATCAGGGGGTTGTCGTACTTC. Amino acid sequence: CSAIRGLSYF.

A few counts support this clonotype. The chain has TRBV28 and TRBJ2-5; TRBD2 might be the D (5 bases). V lost 5 bases and J lost 3, with 13 bases in between. CDR1 is MDHEN, CDR2 SYDVKM, per germline. This CDR3 is 14 amino acids long. In nucleotides, the CDR3 is TGTGCCAGCAGTCTCCTAGCAAAAAAAGAGACCCAGTACTTC. It encodes CASSLLAKKETQYF.

This clonotype was seen once. This chain uses TRBV6-5 with TRBJ1-1; D remains unclear. The CDR3 is 15 amino acids. The ends were cut back, 7 bases at V and 1 base at J, with 16 bases in the middle. Germline values: CDR1 MNHEY, CDR2 SVGAGI. This CDR3 is CASMGWERPNTEAFF. Here the CDR3 DNA reads TGTGCCAGCATGGGTTGGGAGAGGCCGAACACTGAAGCTTTCTTT.

The V call is TRBV7-2, the J call TRBJ2-1; 13 bases are a match to TRBD2. The CDR3 runs 19 residues. After removal of 5 bases from V and 1 base from J, the junction contained 11 bases not matched to a gene. Germline-derived CDR1 and CDR2 are SGHTA and FQGNSA. CDR3 protein: CASSAAGWTSGGSYNEQFF. CDR3 nucleotide sequence: TGTGCCAGCAGCGCGGCGGGTTGGACTAGCGGGGGATCCTACAATGAGCAGTTCTTC. Based on the CDR3 plus reference TRBV7-2 and TRBJ2-1, the full variable domain is GAGVSQSPSNKVTEKGKDVELRCDPISGHTALYWYRQSLGQGLEFLIYFQGNSAPDKSGLPSDRFSAERTGGSVSTLTIQRTQQEDSAVYLCASSAAGWTSGGSYNEQFFGPGTRLTVL.

This chain's CDR3 is CASSQSTGTGQYSNQPQHF. As DNA, the CDR3 is TGCGCCAGCAGTCAATCTACGGGGACAGGACAATATAGCAATCAGCCCCAGCATTTT. V gene TRBV23-1 combines with J gene TRBJ1-5; TRBD1 matches at 8 bases. TRBV23-1 is an open reading frame whose function is uncertain. The CDR3 has 19 amino acids. The V segment lost 0 bases and the J segment 0 bases; nucleotides outside the gene matches: 10.

This chain uses TRBV27 with TRBJ2-5; no definite D call. CDR3 size: 13 residues. Between the trimmed V and J ends, which lost 5 bases and 2 bases, there was a span of 9 bases. Per germline, CDR1 MNHEY and CDR2 SMNVEV (reference sequence). The CDR3 region is CASSRLPQETQYF. CDR3 DNA sequence: TGTGCCAGCAGTCGATTACCGCAAGAGACCCAGTACTTC.

The chain has TRBV6-1 and TRBJ2-7; 8 nucleotides line up with TRBD1. CDR1 MNHNS and CDR2 SASEGT come from the germline V gene. The CDR3 contains 14 residues. V shed 8 bases, J shed 4 bases, and the junction held 10 bases outside the gene matches. The CDR3 spells CASGQSRDRYEQYF. CDR3 nucleotide sequence: TGTGCCAGCGGTCAGTCCCGGGACAGGTACGAGCAGTACTTC.

This sequence joins TRBV10-2 and TRBJ2-5; TRBD2 is a possible D gene (6 bases). The CDR3 is 14 residues long. CDR1 is WSHSY and CDR2 is SAAADI in the germline V gene. V lost 6 bases and J 11 bases, leaving 22 bases between the germline ends. CDR3 sequence: CASSPPWGVGEQYF. The CDR3 nucleotides are TGCGCCAGCAGCCCACCTTGGGGGGTCGGTGAGCAGTACTTC.

This clonotype was observed a few times. The V and J genes are TRBV9 and TRBJ2-3, with D perhaps matching TRBD2 (6 bases). Per the germline V gene, CDR1 is SGDLS and CDR2 is YYNGEE. CDR3 length equals 17 residues. Deletions cut 4 bases from V and 1 base from J, with 19 bases between. The CDR3 DNA follows: TGTGCCAGCAGCCCGAGCACTGGTTGGGGGGGCACAGATACGCAGTATTTT. As protein: CASSPSTGWGGTDTQYF.

This clonotype was seen more than once but under ten times. The chain employs TRBV6-1 and TRBJ2-3; D may be TRBD1 (5 bases). V was cut by 7 bases and J by 0 bases, with 14 bases left in between. The CDR3 covers 15 residues. Germline V gene sequence: CDR1 MNHNS, CDR2 SASEGT. The CDR3 region has the DNA TGTGCCAGCATAAGGACACACACTAGCACAGATACGCAGTATTTT. It encodes CASIRTHTSTDTQYF.